This T cell receptor beta chain was obtained from a study of long-term antiretroviral therapy in people with HIV. Overall study results and limits: Clonal populations expanded prior to ART predominated within the repertoire at all time points. Versus controls, repertoires in people with HIV had narrower CDR3 length ranges. Blood was collected between about 2004 and 2017, possibly under older ART regimens.

Per the germline V gene, CDR1 is SGHTA and CDR2 is FQGNSA. The CDR3 is 17 amino acids. The ends lost 1 base at V and 2 bases at J; junction bases unmatched: 9. Sequencing relied on immunoSEQ assay v3.0, run at survey level. Profiled with immunoSEQ multiplex PCR; TCRdb holds only in-frame clones, not every one. The sample yields some 43,000 clones, approximately 86% seen once. With regard to this clone: What it recognizes is unknown.

J is TRBJ2-3 and V is TRBV7-2; TRBD2 agrees at 7 bases. The TCR sequence derives from a woman between 50 and 59 years old with HIV. Sample: unsorted PBMCs, taken 0.1 years before starting antiretroviral therapy. CDR3 loop: CASSLGLALPYTDTQYF. The DNA of the CDR3 is TGTGCCAGCAGCTTAGGACTAGCTCTCCCCTACACAGATACGCAGTATTTT. Drawing the rest from reference TRBV7-2 and TRBJ2-3, the complete variable domain is GAGVSQSPSNKVTEKGKDVELRCDPISGHTALYWYRQSLGQGLEFLIYFQGNSAPDKSGLPSDRFSAERTGGSVSTLTIQRTQQEDSAVYLCASSLGLALPYTDTQYFGPGTRLTVL.